This T cell receptor (beta chain) was sequenced for a study of radiotherapy plus CTLA-4 blockade in lung cancer. The germline V gene has CDR1 MNHEY and CDR2 SMNVEV (reference sequence). The CDR3 loop spans 14 amino acids. V shed 5 bases and J shed 1 base, with 12 bases lying between them. Produced via immunoSEQ multiplex PCR; TCRdb's table is partial and in-frame only. The sample has about 98,000 clones; 80% to 90% are singletons. This TCR came from a human donor with non-small cell lung cancer that progressed on radiotherapy plus ipilimumab. The material was peripheral blood, obtained from a patient treated with radiotherapy plus ipilimumab. The chain links TRBV27 to TRBJ2-7; D may be TRBD1 or TRBD2 (5 bases each). For the CDR3, the DNA is TGTGCCAGCAGTCCTACGGGACCTTCCTACGAGCAGTACTTC. Its translation: CASSPTGPSYEQYF.